This is a list of T cell receptor beta chains from one sample in a study of molecular identifiers for immune sequencing clone quantification. TCRdb itself ran the PCR reads through MiXCR, one entry per CDR3 protein. The sample holds approximately 590,000 distinct CDR3 sequences; roughly 23% are singletons and the top ten take about 0.84%. Sample: naive CD8+ T cells from blood, with Jurkat cell RNA spiked in. The receptor source for this set is a human donor in good health. Some libraries in this study had Jurkat cell RNA spiked in. Each CDR3 is given with its conserved first and last residue.

TRBJ2-5,TRBV5-1,CASSPEAGEQETQYF
TRBJ1-1,TRBV12-3/TRBV12-4,CASSLTTALNTEAFF
TRBJ1-6,TRBV19,CASSPQLTGSPLHF
TRBJ2-1,TRBV12-3/TRBV12-4,CASSLLWLAGATYNEQFF
TRBJ1-1,TRBV28,CASSPWTTGTEAFF
TRBJ2-7,TRBV30,CAWSVLGRDEQYF
TRBJ2-7,TRBV18,CASSPRSRTDYEQYF
TRBJ1-1,TRBV24-1,CATRPSGGEGEAFF
TRBJ2-3,TRBV6-2/TRBV6-3,CASSYPRPAGSADTQYF
TRBJ1-2,TRBV19,CASTPWWDRVNYGYTF
TRBJ1-1,TRBV3-1,CASSQVPGHMNTEAFF
TRBJ2-3,TRBV7-9,CASSLARGSGGTDTQYF
TRBJ2-7,TRBV4-2,CASSQGGLAGVYAQYF
TRBJ1-2,TRBV19,CASDMTDSGTTNYGYTF
TRBJ2-1,TRBV11-2,CASSSTPEQFF
TRBJ2-1,TRBV6-6,CASSYSLAGVGNEQFF
TRBJ1-1,TRBV12-3/TRBV12-4,CASSGPGLITEALF
TRBJ2-5,TRBV6-6,CASSYSNRGGETQYF
TRBJ2-5,TRBV3-1,CASSQGGGGETQYF
TRBJ1-4,TRBV10-3,CAMGVRIGDVVKLFF
TRBJ2-2,TRBV28,CASTDNLAGGPFAGELFF
TRBJ1-1,TRBV30,CAWDPVGTGFGTEAFF
TRBJ1-1,TRBV10-3,CAIHAGTYTEAFF
TRBJ2-7,TRBV2,CASDGGTYEQYF
TRBJ1-1,TRBV5-4,CASSLGWGVDTEALF
TRBJ2-1,TRBV4-3,CACSQSRTTYNEQFF
TRBJ1-1,TRBV9,CASSVEGSEAEAFF
TRBJ1-3,TRBV20-1,CSAYPRTAFGNTIYF
TRBJ2-5,TRBV6-1,CASSAVLMLGGTRETQYF
TRBJ1-1,TRBV27,CASSLIVGSNTEAFF
TRBJ2-3,TRBV9,CASSDGGGTDTQYF
TRBJ1-5,TRBV4-2,CASSPSTSNPNQPQHF
TRBJ2-1,TRBV7-9,CASSPRTSGPSYNEQFF
TRBJ2-3,TRBV6-5,CASSSPKGLAGVEDTQYF
TRBJ1-1,TRBV4-1,CASRGQGNMYTEAFF
TRBJ2-7,TRBV28,CASSAPGPVPSYEQYF
TRBJ1-5,TRBV30,CAWSVAGYSNQPQHF
TRBJ2-7,TRBV18,CASSPPDRGHSYERYF
TRBJ1-5,TRBV2,CASSDGTKMDQPQHF
TRBJ2-7,TRBV7-9,CASSPKEPSTDEQYF
TRBJ1-1,TRBV6-1,CATYRAGGLEAFF
TRBJ2-3,TRBV27,CASSSGLFADTQYF
TRBJ1-1,TRBV9,CASSPLGGREAFF
TRBJ2-3,TRBV13,CASSFRGCTDTQYF
TRBJ1-5,TRBV12-3/TRBV12-4,CASSPGTSSNQPQHF
TRBJ1-1,TRBV11-2,CASSLEGTGDTEAFF
TRBJ2-1,TRBV9,CASSGWINEQFF
TRBJ1-1,TRBV5-4,CASRGGENTEAFF
TRBJ2-7,TRBV7-9,CASSPKTTGQVYEQYF
TRBJ1-4,TRBV6-2/TRBV6-3,CASCTGRPNEKLFF
TRBJ1-4,TRBV19,CASSFSAGTAIGKLFF
TRBJ2-1,TRBV30,CAWTGGSYNEQFF
TRBJ2-3,TRBV4-2,CASSQDDPDTQYF